Each of the 12 T cell receptor beta chains below was sequenced from the same sample in a study of cytomegalovirus exposure and HLA in healthy donors. 13 Jbeta primers and 60 Vbeta primers were used for the PCR. Assay: immunoSEQ multiplex PCR; the TCRdb copy retains only in-frame clones and omits some. The top ten hold less than 2% of the sample, which has roughly 190,000 clones, around 79% seen once. The sequenced sample was PBMCs. These receptors were obtained from a woman between 18 and 29 years old in good health and CMV-seronegative.

The chain employs TRBV30 and TRBJ1-3; the D gene is possibly TRBD1 (6 bases). Germline CDR1 and CDR2: GTSNPN and SVGIG (reference sequence). The CDR3 loop spans 14 amino acids. V was pared by 0 bases and J by 0 bases, with 6 bases between. CDR3 sequence reads: CAWSVQGSGNTIYF. The CDR3 coding sequence is TGTGCCTGGAGTGTACAGGGCTCTGGAAACACCATATATTTT.

In DNA, the CDR3 is TGTGCCAGCGGCGGGGGTTTTTCCGGGGAGCTGTTTTTT. Translated, it gives CASGGGFSGELFF. V gene TRBV11-2 combines with J gene TRBJ2-2; 7 bases fit TRBD2. The V segment lost 8 bases and the J segment 6 bases; nucleotides outside the gene matches: 6. CDR3 length: 13 amino acids. Germline V gives CDR1 SGHAT, CDR2 FQNNGV.

The V gene is TRBV7-3, the J gene TRBJ2-7, with D maybe TRBD2 (7 bases). The CDR3 is 15 amino acids. Germline V gene data show CDR1 as SGHTA and CDR2 as FQGTGA. Trimming left V 5 bases short and J 5 bases short, with 19 bases between. The CDR3 DNA follows: TGTGCCAGCAGCCTAGAGGGCGGGGGCGGGGACGAGCAGTACTTC. Its translation: CASSLEGGGGDEQYF.

V and J are TRBV7-3 and TRBJ2-3; D is possibly TRBD2 (6 bases). CDR1 and CDR2 (germline): SGHTA, FQGTGA. V lost 6 bases and J 1 base, leaving 14 bases between the germline ends. The CDR3 contains 15 residues. DNA of the CDR3: TGTGCCAGCAGTGTGGGGGGTCCTCGCACAGATACGCAGTATTTT. It codes for CASSVGGPRTDTQYF.

This chain joins TRBV19 and TRBJ2-7; D is possibly TRBD2 (6 bases). CDR3 length equals 16 residues. The ends were cut back, 7 bases at V and 4 bases at J, with 23 bases in the middle. In germline, CDR1 is LNHDA, CDR2 SQIVND (reference sequence). The CDR3 is CASNPSQGRWLYEQYF. CDR3 bases: TGTGCCAGTAACCCCTCCCAAGGGAGGTGGTTGTACGAGCAGTACTTC.

The chain couples TRBV9 to TRBJ1-5, with TRBD1 identical over 12 bases. CDR3 size: 16 residues. Germline CDR1 is SGDLS and CDR2 is YYNGEE. The V gene end was trimmed by 0 bases and the J gene end by 4 bases; junction bases not matched to a gene: 2. The chain's CDR3 is CASSVEGQGANQPQHF. The DNA for the CDR3 is TGTGCCAGCAGCGTAGAGGGACAGGGGGCGAATCAGCCCCAGCATTTT.

This clone was counted once. V gene TRBV28 combines with J gene TRBJ2-6; 7 bases map to TRBD1. V lost 7 bases to trimming and J lost 9 bases; unmatched junction nucleotides: 9. Germline lookup yields CDR1 MDHEN and CDR2 SYDVKM. This CDR3 comprises 14 residues. This chain's CDR3 is CASTSQGVDNVLTF. CDR3 DNA: TGTGCCAGCACCAGCCAGGGGGTGGACAACGTCCTGACTTTC. The complete variable domain, with remaining parts taken from reference TRBV28 and TRBJ2-6, reads DVKVTQSSRYLVKRTGEKVFLECVQDMDHENMFWYRQDPGLGLRLIYFSYDVKMKEKGDIPEGYSVSREKKERFSLILESASTNQTSMYLCASTSQGVDNVLTFGAGSRLTVL.

The rearrangement links TRBV15 to TRBJ2-1; unclear D gene. V was pared by 4 bases and J by 4 bases, with 5 bases between. Per germline, CDR1 LNHNV and CDR2 YYDKDF (reference sequence). The CDR3 spans 12 residues. The CDR3 DNA follows: TGTGCCACCAGCAACAGTTACAATGAGCAGTTCTTC. Amino acid sequence: CATSNSYNEQFF.

This clone was found once. The junction does not match germline at one end; this may be a read error. The V call is TRBV7-7, the J call TRBJ2-5; 7 bases are shared with TRBD2. There are 12 residues in the CDR3. CDR1 is SSHAT and CDR2 is FNYEAQ in the germline V gene (reference sequence). CDR3 nucleotide sequence: TGTGCTAGCAGCGGGGAGGGAAAGACCCAGTACTTC. This gives the protein CASSGEGKTQYF.

This chain connects TRBV10-2 to TRBJ2-3; TRBD1 matches at 7 bases. The junction had 2 bases not matched to a gene; V was cut back by 5 bases and J by 6 bases. CDR3 size: 12 residues. The germline gives CDR1 WSHSY, CDR2 SAAADI. The DNA of the CDR3 is TGCGCCAGCAGTTCACAGGGGGATACGCAGTATTTT. Translated: CASSSQGDTQYF.

The chain uses TRBV19 and TRBJ2-1, with 8 bases lining up with TRBD2. The J segment lost 5 bases and the V segment lost 7 bases, leaving 13 bases of the junction unmatched. The CDR3 covers 16 residues. Germline loops: CDR1 LNHDA, CDR2 SQIVND (reference sequence). CDR3 loop: CASTLGPGLENNEQFF. CDR3 DNA sequence: TGTGCCAGTACTCTAGGACCGGGACTAGAAAACAATGAGCAGTTCTTC.

The rearrangement links TRBV9 to TRBJ2-1; D not certain. The germline V and J ends were trimmed by 3 bases and 0 bases, with 10 bases remaining between them. Per the germline V gene, CDR1 is SGDLS and CDR2 is YYNGEE. The CDR3 length is 15 residues. CDR3 in amino acids: CASSADMSSYNEQFF. CDR3 sequence (DNA): TGTGCCAGCAGCGCCGACATGAGCTCCTACAATGAGCAGTTCTTC.